The 4 T cell receptor beta chains given below trace back to one sample, sequenced in a study of cytomegalovirus exposure and HLA in healthy donors. 60 Vbeta and 13 Jbeta primers were used in PCR. Measured with immunoSEQ multiplex PCR; TCRdb has only the in-frame clones, and not every one. The sample holds over 150,000 clones, about 64% seen once. Sample: PBMCs. Receptors originate from a man over 45 in good health and CMV-seronegative.

The chain has TRBV25-1 and TRBJ1-1; D might be TRBD1 (5 bases). This CDR3 region has 14 residues. The germline V gene has CDR1 MGHDK and CDR2 SYGVNS. V was trimmed by 4 bases and J by 3 bases, leaving 12 bases between them. The CDR3 loop is CASSGGWGDTEAFF. The CDR3 coding sequence is TGTGCCAGCAGTGGAGGATGGGGGGACACTGAAGCTTTCTTT.

The chain is built from TRBV23-1 and TRBJ1-6; D might be TRBD1 (5 bases). TRBV23-1 is filed as an ORF, its function uncertain. Trimming took 7 bases from V and 3 from J, leaving 25 bases between them. This CDR3 region has 19 residues. The CDR3 reads CASTNPAGRGGLYNSPLHF. The CDR3 nucleotides are TGCGCCAGCACTAATCCGGCGGGTAGGGGAGGCCTCTATAATTCACCCCTCCACTTT.

This clone was observed a handful of times. The chain joins TRBV21-1 to TRBJ1-2; the table's D gene call, TRBD1, was not cross checked with the DNA. TRBV21-1 is reported as a pseudogene. This CDR3 is 12 amino acids long. The CDR3 protein is CASRLTGGGYTF. DNA of the CDR3: TGTGCCAGCAGGCTGACAGGGGGTGGCTACACCTTC.

The V gene is TRBV2, the J gene TRBJ2-7; TRBD1 is a possible D gene (6 bases). Looked up from germline, CDR1 is SNHLY and CDR2 is FYNNEI. This CDR3 has 13 residues. The V end was cut by 1 base, the J end by 9 bases, with 13 bases between. DNA for the CDR3: TGTGCCAGCAGTGAAGACAGTATGACAGGGCAGTACTTC. Residues: CASSEDSMTGQYF.